This TCR beta chain was sequenced for a study of T cell changes during pregnancy in multiple sclerosis (dated by TCRdb to the late 2010s). Broadly, across the study: In women with multiple sclerosis, the researchers looked at how the T cell repertoire shifted as pregnancy progressed.

As regards this clone: The antigen this receptor binds is unknown. Base-call qualities are not available, and no considerably larger clone is one nucleotide away.

The library was produced with the immunoSEQ multiplex PCR assay. This is the immuneACCESS table as TCRdb keeps it, with only in-frame sequences that have V and J called. A part of the clones is gone; compared with another copy, unresolved V genes explain less than half, and the rest is unexplained. The sample contains under 95,000 clones, about 93% of them found a single time. In total, the top ten clones hold more than 0.75% of the sample. CDR1 and CDR2 are drawn from the germline V gene: SQVTM, ANQGSEA. The CDR3 goes from the cysteine to the phenylalanine over 16 residues. Kept here is only the CDR3 DNA, which spans 48 bases and is read in frame from base 1. V and J are truncated by 8 bases and 6 bases respectively, leaving an intervening sequence of 28 bases.

The TCR comes from a female donor in good health, enrolled as a control in a pregnancy study. Recombination connected TRBV29-1 to TRBJ1-1, with TRBD1 tentatively as D gene (6 bases match). Material: peripheral blood, obtained in the second trimester of pregnancy. The CDR3 region: CSIARGGGAGGAEAFF. The nucleotide sequence is given as TGCAGCATTGCGAGAGGGGGGGGCGCGGGCGGCGCTGAAGCTTTCTTT.